Shown below are 9 T cell receptor beta chains from a single sample sequenced in a study of shared clonotypes between healthy human individuals (dated by TCRdb to about 2020). The library was generated by the immunoSEQ multiplex PCR assay. Drawn from immuneACCESS, this table holds only the in-frame rearrangements with V and J called that TCRdb kept. Clones are partly lost; checked studies trace under half to an unresolved V gene and leave the rest unexplained. This sample comprises roughly 760,000 clones, less than 85% of them detected only once. The top ten clones comprise under 2% of the sample. Sequenced material: memory CD4+ T cells sorted from blood. The sample's cell subset or site label is to be understood as: CD45RA-negative fraction. These receptors were taken from a woman aged 25 to 39 in good health.

The rearrangement joins TRBV5-1 to TRBJ2-1; 9 bases match TRBD2. With 1 base clipped from V and 8 bases from J, the junction kept 4 bases outside the gene matches. CDR3 length equals 14 residues. CDR1 is SGHRS and CDR2 is YFSETQ in the germline V gene. CDR3 sequence: CASSLYSGSDEQFF. The CDR3 nucleotides read TGCGCCAGCAGCTTGTATAGCGGGAGCGATGAGCAGTTCTTC. The variable domain in full, completed from reference TRBV5-1 and TRBJ2-1, reads KAGVTQTPRYLIKTRGQQVTLSCSPISGHRSVSWYQQTPGQGLQFLFEYFSETQRNKGNFPGRFSGRQFSNSRSEMNVSTLELGDSALYLCASSLYSGSDEQFFGPGTRLTVL.

The chain recombines TRBV19 with TRBJ1-2; TRBD1 is a possible D gene (5 bases). CDR3 length: 15 residues. The V gene lost 3 bases and the J gene lost 2 bases, with 13 bases spanning the gap. Germline CDR1 and CDR2: LNHDA and SQIVND (reference sequence). The CDR3, as DNA: TGTGCCAGTAGTATCGAGCCGGGGACGAACTATGGCTACACCTTC. Translating gives CASSIEPGTNYGYTF.

The chain joins TRBV4-1 to TRBJ2-1, with D hard to call. Trimming removed 1 base from V and 8 bases from J, with 6 bases in between. The CDR3 spans 12 residues. The germline V gene has CDR1 MGHRA and CDR2 YSYEKL. CDR3 sequence: CASSQVRDEQFF. Here the CDR3 DNA reads TGCGCCAGCAGCCAAGTCCGGGATGAGCAGTTCTTC.

This chain joins TRBV7-8 and TRBJ2-5; D might be TRBD1 or TRBD2, each matching 5 bases. V gave up 3 bases and J gave up 5 bases, with 22 bases separating them. Germline V lookup: CDR1 SGHVS, CDR2 FQNEAQ. This CDR3 is built from 17 residues. The CDR3 region has the DNA TGTGCCAGCAGCTTCTGGGACGTAGGATTGATTGGTGAGACCCAGTACTTC. Protein: CASSFWDVGLIGETQYF.

V is TRBV5-1 and J is TRBJ2-1; D possibly corresponds to TRBD2 (5 bases). This CDR3 has 15 amino acids. V was pared by 4 bases and J by 0 bases, with 11 bases between. Germline CDR1 reads SGHRS; CDR2 reads YFSETQ. The CDR3 bases are TGCGCCAGCAGCCGGAGTAGCGCCTCCTACAATGAGCAGTTCTTC. It translates to CASSRSSASYNEQFF.

This clone has only one observation. The chain links TRBV7-9 to TRBJ2-2; possible D gene TRBD2, 5 bases. The CDR3 runs 17 residues. Trimming cost V 6 bases and J 5 bases, with 22 bases left between them. Germline assignment: CDR1 SEHNR and CDR2 FQNEAQ (reference sequence). CDR3 loop: CASRPGVTGRDTGELFF. The CDR3 DNA sequence: TGTGCCAGCAGACCCGGGGTGACGGGCCGCGATACCGGGGAGCTGTTTTTT.

There are a few counts of this clone. This chain connects TRBV27 to TRBJ1-5; 10 nucleotides line up with TRBD1. This CDR3 has 14 residues. Per the germline V gene, CDR1 is MNHEY and CDR2 is SMNVEV (reference sequence). V gave up 6 bases and J gave up 6 bases; unmatched junction bases: 5. The DNA for the CDR3 is TGTGCCAGCAGGACCGGGACAGGGGTTCAGCCCCAGCATTTT. Protein sequence: CASRTGTGVQPQHF.

V usage is TRBV6-1 and J usage is TRBJ1-5; the D is unclear. V lost 8 bases to trimming and J lost 5 bases, with 16 bases between them. Germline V CDR1 and CDR2: MNHNS, SASEGT. The CDR3 extends over 14 amino acids. CDR3 sequence: CASREADFYQPQHF. CDR3 in DNA: TGTGCCAGCCGGGAGGCGGATTTTTATCAGCCCCAGCATTTT.

V gene TRBV4-2 combines with J gene TRBJ2-2; tentatively, D is TRBD2 (7 bases). CDR1 is LGHNA and CDR2 is YNFKEQ in the germline V gene. Trimming removed 5 bases from V and 3 bases from J, with 19 bases in between. The CDR3 runs to 17 residues. The CDR3 spells CASSFKEGGLDTGELFF. CDR3 sequence (DNA): TGTGCCAGCAGCTTCAAGGAGGGGGGGCTCGACACCGGGGAGCTGTTTTTT.